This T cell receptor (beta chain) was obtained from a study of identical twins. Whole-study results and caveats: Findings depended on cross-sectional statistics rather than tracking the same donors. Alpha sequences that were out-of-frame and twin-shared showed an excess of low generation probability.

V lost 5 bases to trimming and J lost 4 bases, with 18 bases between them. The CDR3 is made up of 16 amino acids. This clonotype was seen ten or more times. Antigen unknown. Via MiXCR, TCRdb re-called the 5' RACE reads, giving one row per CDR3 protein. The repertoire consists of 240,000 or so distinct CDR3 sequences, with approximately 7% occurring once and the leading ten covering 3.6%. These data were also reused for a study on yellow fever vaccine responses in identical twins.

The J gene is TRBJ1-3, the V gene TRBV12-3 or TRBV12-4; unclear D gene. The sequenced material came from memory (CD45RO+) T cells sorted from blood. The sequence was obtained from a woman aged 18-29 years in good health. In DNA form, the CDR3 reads TGTGCCAGCAGTCCCCGTCCTTTAATCGCGGGAAACACCATATATTTT. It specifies CASSPRPLIAGNTIYF.